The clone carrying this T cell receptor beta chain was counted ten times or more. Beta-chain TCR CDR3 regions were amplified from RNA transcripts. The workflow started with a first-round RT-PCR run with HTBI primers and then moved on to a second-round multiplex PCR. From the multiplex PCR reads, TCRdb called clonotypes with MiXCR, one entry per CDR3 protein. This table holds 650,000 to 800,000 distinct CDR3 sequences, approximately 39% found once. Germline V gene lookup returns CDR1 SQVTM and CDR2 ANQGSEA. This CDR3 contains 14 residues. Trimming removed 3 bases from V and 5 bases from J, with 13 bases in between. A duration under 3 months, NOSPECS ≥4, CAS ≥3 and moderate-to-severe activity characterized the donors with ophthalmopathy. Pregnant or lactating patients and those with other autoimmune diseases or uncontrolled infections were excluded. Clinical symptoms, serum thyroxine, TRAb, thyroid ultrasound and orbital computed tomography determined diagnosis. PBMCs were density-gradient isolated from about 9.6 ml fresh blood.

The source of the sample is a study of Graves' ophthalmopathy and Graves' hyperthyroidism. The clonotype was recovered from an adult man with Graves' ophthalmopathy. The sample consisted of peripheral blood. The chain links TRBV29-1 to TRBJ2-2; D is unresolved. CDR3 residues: CSVEIAAWTGELFF. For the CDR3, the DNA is TGCAGCGTTGAGATCGCGGCTTGGACCGGGGAGCTGTTTTTT.